This T cell receptor beta chain was identified in a study of cytomegalovirus exposure and HLA in healthy donors. At the level of the study: Early on, a data release was issued that held some 91 million unique TCRs from HLA-typed donors. Findings and limits, study-wide: Later analysis demonstrated an association between a missense DCLRE1C variant and TCR beta V- and J-gene trimming. Some V segments, including TRBV6-2 and TRBV6-3, were excluded as indistinguishable. Investigators reported about 160 TCR beta chains as tied to cytomegalovirus.

The PCR made use of 60 Vbeta and 13 Jbeta primers. The repertoire was sequenced with immunoSEQ multiplex PCR; TCRdb's copy has only in-frame clones and lacks some. The sample carries some 48,000 clones, about three quarters recorded once. Turning to this clone: Its antigen is still unknown.

Germline-derived CDR1 and CDR2 are MDHEN and SYDVKM. The trim removed 5 bases at V and 1 base at J, leaving 10 bases unmatched. CDR3 length: 17 amino acids. The specimen sequenced was PBMCs. This receptor was taken from a young man in good health and CMV-seropositive. The V call is TRBV28, the J call TRBJ2-1, with TRBD2 matching 8 bases. CDR3 sequence: CASSTWVRGVSYNEQFF. DNA of the CDR3: TGTGCCAGCAGTACCTGGGTGCGGGGGGTTTCCTACAATGAGCAGTTCTTC. The full variable domain, rest sourced from reference TRBV28 and TRBJ2-1, is DVKVTQSSRYLVKRTGEKVFLECVQDMDHENMFWYRQDPGLGLRLIYFSYDVKMKEKGDIPEGYSVSREKKERFSLILESASTNQTSMYLCASSTWVRGVSYNEQFFGPGTRLTVL.